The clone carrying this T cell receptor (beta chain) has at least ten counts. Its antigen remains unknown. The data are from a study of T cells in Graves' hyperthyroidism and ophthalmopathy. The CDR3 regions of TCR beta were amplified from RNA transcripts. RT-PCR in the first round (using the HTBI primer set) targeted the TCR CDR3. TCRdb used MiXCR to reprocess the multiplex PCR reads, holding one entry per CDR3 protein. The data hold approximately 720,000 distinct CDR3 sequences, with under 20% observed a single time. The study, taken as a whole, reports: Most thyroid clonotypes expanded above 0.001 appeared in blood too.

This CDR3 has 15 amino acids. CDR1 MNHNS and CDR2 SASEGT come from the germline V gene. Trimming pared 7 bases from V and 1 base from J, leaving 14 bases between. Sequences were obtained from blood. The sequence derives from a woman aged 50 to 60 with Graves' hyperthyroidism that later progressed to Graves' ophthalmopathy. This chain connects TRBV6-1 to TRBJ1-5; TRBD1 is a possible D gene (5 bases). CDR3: CASTRDGVSNQPQHF. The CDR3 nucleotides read TGTGCCAGCACGCGGGACGGGGTAAGCAATCAGCCCCAGCATTTT.